This T cell receptor beta chain was recorded in a study of beta chain features in type 1 diabetes. Study-wide context: Investigators examined some 100,000,000 sorted cells across all samples. Overall study findings and caveats: For Type 1 diabetes patients, all four CD4+ subsets carried TCRB CDR3s that were moderately but significantly shorter.

Germline loops: CDR1 SGHTA, CDR2 FQGTGA. This CDR3 contains 13 residues. Deletions cut 5 bases from V and 2 bases from J, with 7 bases between. Reverse transcribing all isolated RNA meant expressed TCRB transcripts were sequenced. About 3.6 million reads were obtained on average from naive, central memory and regulatory T cell samples. The protocol was immunoSEQ multiplex PCR, while the TCRdb copy is restricted to in-frame clones and leaves out a portion. The table includes about 340,000 clones, roughly 13% detected once. CD4+ cells of the naive, central memory, regulatory and stem cell-like memory types were sorted via CD45RO/CCR7/CD25/CD127/CD95/CD27. Purity above 95% was achieved in all sorted populations. Points on this clone: Antigen: not known.

The J gene is TRBJ1-5, the V gene TRBV7-3, with a tentative D call TRBD1 (6 bases). This sequence originates from a woman between 18 and 30 years old with type 1 diabetes. Sequenced sample: naive CD4+ T cells from blood. The CDR3 DNA is TGTGCCAGCAGCGAGGGGGGCAATCAGCCCCAGCATTTT. Translation: CASSEGGNQPQHF.